The sequence of this TCR beta chain was determined in a study of T cell changes during pregnancy in multiple sclerosis. V lost 0 bases, J lost 4 bases, and 11 bases stayed unmatched. The length of the CDR3 is 17 residues. Per germline, CDR1 SGHRS and CDR2 YFSETQ. Profiled with immunoSEQ multiplex PCR; TCRdb holds only in-frame clones, not every one. The table includes some 38,000 clones, roughly 91% detected once. Sequencing used CD4+ T cells from peripheral blood mononuclear cells, obtained after pregnancy. The source of this sequence is a female donor in good health, enrolled as a control in a pregnancy study. The V gene is TRBV5-1, the J gene TRBJ1-1; 8 bases match TRBD1. CDR3: CASSLAGQGVPGTEAFF. In DNA form, the CDR3 reads TGCGCCAGCAGCTTGGCCGGACAGGGAGTTCCGGGCACTGAAGCTTTCTTT.